This TCR beta chain was retrieved from a study of regulatory T cells in long-lasting Graves disease. Overall study results and limits: Preferential use of TRBV28, TRBJ1-2 and TRBJ2-5 was seen in persistent disease.

Trimming stripped 3 bases from V and 4 bases from J, with 13 bases between. Germline assignment: CDR1 KGHDR and CDR2 SFDVKD. This CDR3 has 15 amino acids. Details on this clonotype: The antigen is not known.

According to the study, TCR beta libraries were built with iRepertoire HTBI primers and CDR3-region Arm-PCR. One entry per CDR3 protein results from TCRdb running MiXCR on the multiplex PCR reads. The table shows 370,000 or so distinct CDR3 sequences, with about 16% occurring only once. Time point reported: newly diagnosed GD, antithyroid drugs for less than 3 months. PBMC-derived RNA was used for the TCR library. The data were also submitted as part of a second study, on T cells in Graves' hyperthyroidism and ophthalmopathy. That paper notes: Diagnosis relied on clinical symptoms, serum thyroxine and TRAb, thyroid ultrasound and orbital computed tomography. The primer set for the first-round RT-PCR of the TCR CDR3 was HTBI. Within blood appeared most thyroid clonotypes that had expanded above 0.001.

Sequencing was performed on peripheral blood mononuclear cells (PBMCs), taken at new diagnosis, from a patient treated with antithyroid drugs. This sequence originates from a woman between 18 and 30 years old with Graves disease. The V gene is TRBV24-1, the J gene TRBJ2-3; D is perhaps TRBD1 or TRBD2 (6 bases each). The CDR3: CATSDRGLSADTQYF. Here the CDR3 DNA reads TGTGCCACCAGTGATCGGGGGCTTAGCGCAGATACGCAGTATTTT.